These T cell receptor beta chains were read from a single sample in a study of neurological immune-mediated disorders. TCRdb reanalysed the 5' RACE reads using MiXCR and keeps one entry per CDR3 protein. The table lists some 60,000 distinct CDR3 sequences, more than 9.5% of them singletons. Source material: PBMCs. The origin of the receptors is a man aged 30 to 45 in good health. Both conserved end residues are part of each CDR3. D genes are given only for firm matches.

TRBV20-1	17	TRBJ2-2	TRBD1	CSARVLAGTGGPGELFF
TRBV20-1	14	TRBJ2-4	TRBD2	CQMASGRAGGIQYF
TRBV4-2	16	TRBJ2-1	.	CASSQDSLAYLDEQFF
TRBV12-3/TRBV12-4	13	TRBJ2-3	.	CASNFGSSDTQYF
TRBV12-3/TRBV12-4	15	TRBJ2-3	TRBD2	CASSTSGSSTDTQYF
TRBV5-1	17	TRBJ2-2	TRBD2	CASSHGTSGSGTGELFF
TRBV28	14	TRBJ1-2	.	CASSFSHLNYGYTF
TRBV4-1	17	TRBJ1-1	.	CASSQGGEATMNTEAFF
TRBV28	16	TRBJ2-3	TRBD2	CASSGLAGGPTDTQYF
TRBV7-6	16	TRBJ2-7	TRBD2	CASSHIASGTTFEQYF
TRBV6-4	13	TRBJ2-2	.	CASSEGDTGELFF
TRBV4-1	13	TRBJ1-4	.	CASSQDRGFRLFF
TRBV20-1	15	TRBJ2-3	TRBD2	CSAPPSGEITDTQYF
TRBV6-1	13	TRBJ1-1	.	CASSAYRNTEAFF
TRBV12-3/TRBV12-4	13	TRBJ2-6	.	CASSFSGANVLTF
TRBV15	15	TRBJ1-2	.	CATSRDQTQTDGYTF
TRBV28	17	TRBJ2-3	.	CASSPRGAPAGRDTQYF
TRBV7-2	13	TRBJ2-4	.	CASSLGGANIQYF
TRBV7-3	16	TRBJ2-2	.	CASSPSGGMDTGELFF
TRBV27	17	TRBJ2-5	TRBD2	CASRTSGLAGGQETQYF
TRBV20-1	15	TRBJ2-3	.	CSASPGTREPDTQYF
TRBV5-5	17	TRBJ2-6	.	CASSPSTGNSGANVLTF
TRBV20-1	12	TRBJ2-7	TRBD2	CSAESGIDEQYF
TRBV12-3/TRBV12-4	19	TRBJ2-1	.	CACSFLDSVLRSSYNEQFF
TRBV20-1	15	TRBJ2-5	.	CSATKPAGEHETQYF
TRBV20-1	16	TRBJ2-7	.	CSARVPYSRGSYEQYF
TRBV6-6	15	TRBJ2-3	.	CASSDHYRGTDTQYF